This T cell receptor beta chain was recorded in a study of T cell repertoires and HLA-DP antigens. Study summary: The donors, ranging 18-to-29 to 60-to-69 years, included a couple of males and one female. Average DNA input: around 230 ng for CD137+CD4+ sorts, 1,200 ng pre-culture.

Using immunoSEQ multiplex PCR, the repertoire was profiled, and TCRdb retains in-frame clones only, with some absent. The repertoire holds 65,000 to 90,000 clones, with roughly 77% as singletons. J was trimmed by 8 bases and V by 7 bases; bases with no gene match: 12. CDR1 and CDR2 (germline): SGHVS, FQNEAQ. The CDR3 runs 14 residues. Study-level results: No separate analysis of naive versus memory CD4+ cells was done. Clones undetected before culture averaged roughly 40% against one allele and under 60% against the other.

For this clone: Antigen: not known.

The chain is built from TRBV7-8 and TRBJ2-3; TRBD2 matches 7 bases. Sequencing was performed on CD4+ T cells from PBMCs. The sequence derives from a man in his fifties or sixties in good health and CMV-seronegative. The CDR3 loop reads CASKMAGVLGTQYF. CDR3 nucleotides: TGTGCCAGCAAAATGGCGGGAGTGCTGGGTACGCAGTATTTT.